The 30 T cell receptor beta chains below all came from one sample that was sequenced in a study of shared clonotypes between healthy human individuals (dated by TCRdb to the early 2020s). The library came from the immunoSEQ multiplex PCR assay. TCRdb took over this immuneACCESS table, retaining in-frame rearrangements with V and J assigned. Such tables are incomplete; in checked studies, under half of the missing clones stem from an unresolved V gene, and the remainder is unexplained. Present in this sample are some 1.5 million clones, about 98% of which were seen just once. About 0.4% of the sample rests with the top ten. The sequencing input was naive CD4+ T cells sorted from blood. Explained via the paper, the cell subset or site label denotes: CD45RA+ positively selected. These TCRs come from a man in his thirties or forties in good health.

The V gene is TRBV4-3, the J gene TRBJ2-1; D tentatively fits TRBD1 or TRBD2 (5 bases each). V was shortened by 0 bases and J by 8 bases, with 14 bases between the two germline ends. This CDR3 contains 15 residues. Germline-derived CDR1 and CDR2 are LGHNA and YSLEER. The CDR3 coding sequence is TGCGCCAGCAGCCAAGATCAGGGAGCGAGCGATGAGCAGTTCTTC. The encoded protein is CASSQDQGASDEQFF.

The chain uses TRBV2 and TRBJ2-5; a possible D gene is TRBD2 (5 bases). This CDR3 contains 16 residues. Trimming shortened V by 5 bases and J by 2 bases, and 18 bases separated the two germline ends. Germline CDR1 SNHLY, CDR2 FYNNEI. In nucleotides, the CDR3 is TGTGCCAGCAGTCGCGGACCTCCTCGGACTCAAGAGACCCAGTACTTC. Its protein is CASSRGPPRTQETQYF.

This sequence joins TRBV5-8 and TRBJ2-7; D might be TRBD1 or TRBD2, each matching 5 bases. The CDR3 runs to 17 residues. The V and J ends lost 2 bases and 4 bases respectively, with 22 bases between them. Germline lookup yields CDR1 SGHTS and CDR2 YDEGEE. CDR3 residues: CASSFPRANPERYEQYF. The CDR3 DNA reads as TGTGCCAGCAGCTTCCCCAGGGCCAACCCGGAGCGGTACGAGCAGTACTTC.

As for this clone: Other DNA sequences in this sample translate to the same CDR3. This chain joins TRBV6-1 and TRBJ2-2; D unclear. The CDR3 has 13 residues. The V gene's germline CDR1 is MNHNS and CDR2 SASEGT. V shed 4 bases and J shed 1 base, with 4 bases lying between them. Here the CDR3 reads CASSALNTGELFF. As DNA, the CDR3 is TGTGCCAGCAGTGCCCTGAACACCGGGGAGCTGTTTTTT.

V is TRBV2 and J is TRBJ2-3; D is undetermined. CDR3 length: 13 amino acids. The V gene's germline CDR1 is SNHLY and CDR2 FYNNEI. V lost 4 bases to trimming and J lost 2 bases, with 7 bases between them. The CDR3: CASSVGFTDTQYF. DNA of the CDR3: TGTGCCAGCAGTGTCGGGTTCACAGATACGCAGTATTTT. The full variable domain, in which reference TRBV2 and TRBJ2-3 provide the parts outside the CDR3, is EPEVTQTPSHQVTQMGQEVILRCVPISNHLYFYWYRQILGQKVEFLVSFYNNEISEKSEIFDDQFSVERPDGSNFTLKIRSTKLEDSAMYFCASSVGFTDTQYFGPGTRLTVL.

The chain recombines TRBV19 with TRBJ1-5, with TRBD1 matching 10 bases. Germline assignment: CDR1 LNHDA and CDR2 SQIVND (reference sequence). The junction had 10 bases not matched to a gene; V was cut back by 3 bases and J by 5 bases. CDR3 size: 17 residues. This CDR3 is CASSMLGGQGVYQPQHF. The CDR3 DNA reads TGTGCCAGTAGTATGTTGGGTGGACAGGGGGTTTATCAGCCCCAGCATTTT.

The gene calls are TRBV11-2 and TRBJ1-1; D not certain. Germline assignment: CDR1 SGHAT and CDR2 FQNNGV. The V gene lost 3 bases and the J gene lost 0 bases, with 11 bases spanning the gap. The CDR3 is 15 residues long. The CDR3 DNA follows: TGTGCCAGCAGCTTGAGGGCTCTAATGAACACTGAAGCTTTCTTT. Translating it yields CASSLRALMNTEAFF.

This clone has only one observation. This rearrangement joins TRBV5-1 to TRBJ1-2; 9 nucleotides align to TRBD1. The CDR3 loop spans 13 amino acids. The V gene's germline CDR1 is SGHRS and CDR2 YFSETQ. The V and J ends lost 3 bases and 6 bases, in that order; junction bases with no gene match: 3. In nucleotides, the CDR3 is TGCGCCAGCAGCTCCGGGACAGGGCATGGCTACACCTTC. Its translation is CASSSGTGHGYTF.

This chain joins TRBV6-1 and TRBJ2-2; D is unresolved. CDR1 and CDR2 (germline): MNHNS, SASEGT. The V end lost 4 bases, the J end lost 4 bases, and 16 bases lay between the germline ends. This CDR3 contains 16 residues. This CDR3 reads CASSVLWRGSTGELFF. The CDR3 bases are TGTGCCAGCAGTGTCCTGTGGAGAGGTAGCACCGGGGAGCTGTTTTTT.

This chain connects TRBV7-8 to TRBJ2-7, with 7 bases aligning to TRBD2. This CDR3 has 16 residues. CDR1 and CDR2 from the germline V gene are SGHVS and FQNEAQ. V was pared by 5 bases and J by 0 bases, with 10 bases of the junction left unmatched. The CDR3 coding sequence is TGTGCCAGCAGCCCCGGTCGGGGGGATAGCTCCTACGAGCAGTACTTC. Translating it yields CASSPGRGDSSYEQYF. The whole variable domain, remainder taken from reference TRBV7-8 and TRBJ2-7, is GAGVSQSPRYKVAKRGQDVALRCDPISGHVSLFWYQQALGQGPEFLTYFQNEAQLDKSGLPSDRFFAERPEGSVSTLKIQRTQQEDSAVYLCASSPGRGDSSYEQYFGPGTRLTVT.

V usage is TRBV7-9 and J usage is TRBJ2-5; D ambiguous. With 10 bases removed from V and 7 bases from J, the gap between germline ends came to 16 bases. Germline V gene sequence: CDR1 SEHNR, CDR2 FQNEAQ (reference sequence). CDR3 length equals 12 residues. The CDR3 coding sequence is TGTGCCACCCCCCGAGGTCCGGGGACCCAGTACTTC. It encodes CATPRGPGTQYF.

The chain combines TRBV29-1 with TRBJ1-1, with no clear D. The ends were cut back, 5 bases at V and 1 base at J, with 14 bases in the middle. Germline V gene sequence: CDR1 SQVTM, CDR2 ANQGSEA. The CDR3 contains 14 residues. The CDR3 DNA sequence: TGCAGCGTTTTGGGAGGTTGGGGGAACACTGAAGCTTTCTTT. It specifies CSVLGGWGNTEAFF.

This clone turned up a few times. The chain couples TRBV19 to TRBJ1-5; 7 nucleotides match TRBD1. With 9 bases clipped from V and 0 bases from J, the junction kept 8 bases outside the gene matches. CDR3 length: 15 residues. CDR1 and CDR2 from the germline V gene are LNHDA and SQIVND (reference sequence). The CDR3 DNA reads as TGTGCCAGCCCAGACAGGGCAAATAGCAATCAGCCCCAGCATTTT. This encodes CASPDRANSNQPQHF.

Details on this clone: The identical CDR3 is also encoded by other nucleotide sequences in the sample. V gene TRBV10-1 combines with J gene TRBJ2-3; D is unresolved. Trimming removed 3 bases at V and 0 bases at J, with 7 bases between. The CDR3 is 14 amino acids. CDR1 is WNHNN and CDR2 is SYGVQD in the germline V gene (reference sequence). The CDR3 DNA follows: TGCGCCAGCAGTGATGGATCTAGCACAGATACGCAGTATTTT. Residues: CASSDGSSTDTQYF.

The rearrangement links TRBV7-9 to TRBJ1-3, with no clear D. From germline, CDR1 is SEHNR and CDR2 FQNEAQ (reference sequence). The CDR3 spans 14 residues. The V gene lost 5 bases and the J gene lost 3 bases, with 11 bases spanning the gap. The CDR3 DNA follows: TGTGCCAGCAGCACGAGGAGTTATGGAAACACCATATATTTT. Amino acid sequence: CASSTRSYGNTIYF.

The chain uses TRBV11-3 and TRBJ2-7; D may be TRBD1 (5 bases). V was cut by 4 bases and J by 0 bases, with 16 bases left in between. Germline V gene sequence: CDR1 SGHNT, CDR2 YENEEA. This CDR3 region has 16 residues. The CDR3 nucleotides are TGTGCCAGCAGCTATCGAAGTGGACACCACTCCTACGAGCAGTACTTC. Amino acid sequence: CASSYRSGHHSYEQYF.

This chain joins TRBV5-1 and TRBJ2-1; the match to TRBD2 covers 8 bases. The CDR3 length is 16 residues. With 0 bases clipped from V and 4 bases from J, the junction kept 6 bases outside the gene matches. CDR1 and CDR2 (germline): SGHRS, YFSETQ. Here the CDR3 DNA reads TGCGCCAGCAGCTTGGTCGAAACTAGCGGTTACAATGAGCAGTTCTTC. Protein: CASSLVETSGYNEQFF.

CDR3 in amino acids: CASSLYGPTGGTDTQYF. In nucleotides, the CDR3 is TGCGCCAGCAGCTTGTACGGCCCCACGGGGGGCACAGATACGCAGTATTTT. This chain links TRBV5-1 with TRBJ2-3; the D gene is possibly TRBD2 (6 bases). Trimming left V 1 base short and J 1 base short, with 16 bases between. Germline V gene sequence: CDR1 SGHRS, CDR2 YFSETQ. The CDR3 totals 17 residues. Variable domain in full (rest from reference TRBV5-1 and TRBJ2-3): KAGVTQTPRYLIKTRGQQVTLSCSPISGHRSVSWYQQTPGQGLQFLFEYFSETQRNKGNFPGRFSGRQFSNSRSEMNVSTLELGDSALYLCASSLYGPTGGTDTQYFGPGTRLTVL.

This rearrangement joins TRBV7-6 to TRBJ1-1; D unclear. The ends were cut back, 6 bases at V and 1 base at J, with 9 bases in the middle. The CDR3 spans 13 residues. The germline CDR1 and CDR2 sequences are SGHVS and FNYEAQ. CDR3 bases: TGTGCCAGCAGTGGTCAGCAGAACACTGAAGCTTTCTTT. This encodes CASSGQQNTEAFF.

As to this clone: The sample has other DNA sequences that encode this CDR3 too. The chain joins TRBV29-1 to TRBJ2-1; D unresolved. This CDR3 is 10 amino acids long. V shed 6 bases and J shed 6 bases, with 6 bases lying between them. Looked up from germline, CDR1 is SQVTM and CDR2 is ANQGSEA. CDR3 amino acids: CSVALNEQFF. The CDR3 nucleotides are TGCAGCGTGGCCCTCAATGAGCAGTTCTTC.

The V and J genes are TRBV7-3 and TRBJ2-5, with TRBD2 identical over 7 bases. The CDR3 is made up of 15 amino acids. Germline V CDR1 and CDR2: SGHTA, FQGTGA. V lost 5 bases and J lost 2; bases outside the gene matches: 8. CDR3 coding DNA: TGTGCCAGCAGCCCCGGGGGGAGACAGCAAGAGACCCAGTACTTC. It translates to CASSPGGRQQETQYF.

The count of this clone is one. J is TRBJ2-1 and V is TRBV11-3, with TRBD2 matching over 8 bases. The germline gives CDR1 SGHNT, CDR2 YENEEA. The V gene end was trimmed by 6 bases and the J gene end by 4 bases; junction bases not matched to a gene: 11. The CDR3 contains 16 residues. The CDR3 loop is CASSTKSGSYYNEQFF. CDR3 sequence (DNA): TGTGCCAGCAGTACTAAAAGCGGGAGTTATTACAATGAGCAGTTCTTC.

CDR3 sequence: CASSADRVISNEKLFF. The DNA of the CDR3 is TGTGCCAGCAGCGCGGACAGGGTTATTTCAAATGAAAAACTGTTTTTT. This chain uses TRBV9 with TRBJ1-4; 8 positions agree with TRBD1. Germline CDR1 SGDLS, CDR2 YYNGEE. This CDR3 is built from 16 residues. The V segment lost 3 bases and the J segment 5 bases; nucleotides outside the gene matches: 9.

In the case of this clone: Distinct nucleotide sequences in the sample also encode this CDR3. DNA of the CDR3: TGTGCCAGTAGTATCCCCTCAGGTCAGCCCCAGCATTTT. It is translated as CASSIPSGQPQHF. The chain carries TRBV19 and TRBJ1-5; D gene uncertain. This CDR3 region has 13 residues. The germline CDR1 and CDR2 sequences are LNHDA and SQIVND (reference sequence). V was pared by 3 bases and J by 6 bases, with 9 bases between.

This chain connects TRBV19 to TRBJ2-7; TRBD1 matches at 10 bases. CDR3 length equals 13 residues. V was clipped by 3 bases and J by 6 bases; unmatched bases: 2. The germline V gene encodes CDR1 LNHDA and CDR2 SQIVND (reference sequence). The CDR3: CASSIRDRGEQYF. CDR3 sequence (DNA): TGTGCCAGTAGTATCCGGGACAGGGGCGAGCAGTACTTC.

V is TRBV7-3 and J is TRBJ2-2, with 11 bases lining up with TRBD2. The germline gives CDR1 SGHTA, CDR2 FQGTGA. The junction had 14 bases not matched to a gene; V was cut back by 5 bases and J by 3 bases. This CDR3 region has 19 residues. The CDR3 region has the DNA TGTGCCAGCAGCCCCGGGGCTAGCGGGAGGAGTTGGGACACCGGGGAGCTGTTTTTT. Translated, it gives CASSPGASGRSWDTGELFF.

This chain joins TRBV27 and TRBJ2-5, with a possible D match to TRBD1 (6 bases). Germline V gene sequence: CDR1 MNHEY, CDR2 SMNVEV (reference sequence). The CDR3 is made up of 13 amino acids. V was clipped by 7 bases and J by 7 bases, with 16 bases between them. The CDR3 loop reads CASMNRAQATQYF. The CDR3 DNA is TGTGCCAGCATGAACAGGGCCCAGGCGACCCAGTACTTC.

V usage is TRBV5-4 and J usage is TRBJ2-5; D not certain. The germline V gene encodes CDR1 SGHNT and CDR2 YYREEE (reference sequence). The CDR3 totals 15 residues. Trimming took 1 base from V and 5 from J, leaving 15 bases between them. CDR3 in amino acids: CASSLSSYTRETQYF. The CDR3 DNA is TGTGCCAGCAGCTTGTCGTCTTATACCCGGGAGACCCAGTACTTC.

The gene calls are TRBV6-1 and TRBJ1-1, with a possible D match to TRBD1 (6 bases). There are 15 residues in the CDR3. Germline-derived CDR1 and CDR2 are MNHNS and SASEGT. Trimming left V 2 bases short and J 3 bases short, with 13 bases between. DNA of the CDR3: TGTGCCAGCAGTGAAATCTCGGGGGCGCACACTGAAGCTTTCTTT. Translated, it gives CASSEISGAHTEAFF.

This rearrangement joins TRBV7-8 to TRBJ2-5; 10 nucleotides agree with TRBD2. CDR1 and CDR2 from the germline V gene are SGHVS and FQNEAQ. This CDR3 has 16 residues. Trimming took 2 bases from V and 3 from J; bases not matched to a gene: 6. In nucleotides, the CDR3 is TGTGCCAGCAGCTTACGCCAAGGACTAGCGGAAGAGACCCAGTACTTC. Translation gives CASSLRQGLAEETQYF.